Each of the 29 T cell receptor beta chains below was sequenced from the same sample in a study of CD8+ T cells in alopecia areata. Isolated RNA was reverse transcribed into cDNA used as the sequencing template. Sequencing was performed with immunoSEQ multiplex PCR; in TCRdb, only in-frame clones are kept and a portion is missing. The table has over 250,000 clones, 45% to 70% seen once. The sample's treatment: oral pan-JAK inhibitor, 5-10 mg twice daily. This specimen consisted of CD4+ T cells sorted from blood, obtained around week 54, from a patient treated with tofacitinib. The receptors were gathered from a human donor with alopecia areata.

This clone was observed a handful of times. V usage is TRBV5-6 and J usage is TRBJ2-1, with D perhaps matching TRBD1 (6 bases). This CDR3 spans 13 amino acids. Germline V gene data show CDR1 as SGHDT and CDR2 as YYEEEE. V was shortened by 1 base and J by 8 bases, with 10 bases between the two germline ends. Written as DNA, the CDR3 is TGTGCCAGCAGCTTGACAGGGACCGATGAGCAGTTCTTC. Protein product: CASSLTGTDEQFF.

The chain's CDR3 is CASSQASGGYEQYF. CDR3 DNA sequence: TGCGCCAGCAGCCAAGCTTCGGGAGGCTACGAGCAGTACTTC. The V call is TRBV4-1, the J call TRBJ2-7; TRBD2 matches 7 bases. The trim removed 1 base at V and 3 bases at J, leaving 3 bases unmatched. Germline CDR1 reads MGHRA; CDR2 reads YSYEKL. This CDR3 spans 14 amino acids.

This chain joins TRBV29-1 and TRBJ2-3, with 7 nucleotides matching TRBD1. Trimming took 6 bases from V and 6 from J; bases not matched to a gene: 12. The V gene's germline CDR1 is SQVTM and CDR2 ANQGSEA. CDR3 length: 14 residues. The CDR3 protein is CSVGHRGMSDTQYF. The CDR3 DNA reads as TGCAGCGTCGGCCACAGGGGTATGAGCGATACGCAGTATTTT.

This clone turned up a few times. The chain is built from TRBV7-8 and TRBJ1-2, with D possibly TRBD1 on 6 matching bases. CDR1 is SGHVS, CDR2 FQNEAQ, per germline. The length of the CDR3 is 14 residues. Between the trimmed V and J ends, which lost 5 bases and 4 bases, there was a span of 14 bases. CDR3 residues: CASSRGLVGYGYTF. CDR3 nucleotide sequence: TGTGCCAGCAGCCGGGGGCTCGTGGGCTATGGCTACACCTTC.

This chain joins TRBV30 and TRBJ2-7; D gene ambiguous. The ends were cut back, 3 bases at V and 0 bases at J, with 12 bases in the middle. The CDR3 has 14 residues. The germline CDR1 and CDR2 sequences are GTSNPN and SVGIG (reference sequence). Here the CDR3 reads CAWRVMLSSYEQYF. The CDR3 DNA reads TGTGCCTGGAGGGTGATGTTGAGCTCCTACGAGCAGTACTTC.

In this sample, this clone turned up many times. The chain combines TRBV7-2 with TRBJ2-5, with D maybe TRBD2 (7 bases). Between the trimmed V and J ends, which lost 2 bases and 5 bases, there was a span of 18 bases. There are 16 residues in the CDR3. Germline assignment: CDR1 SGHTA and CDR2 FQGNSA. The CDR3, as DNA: TGTGCCAGCAGCTTAATTTTTGGGGGGGCCATGGAGACCCAGTACTTC. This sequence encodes CASSLIFGGAMETQYF.

CDR3 coding DNA: TGTGCCTGGGAGAGGGGAGGGGATACGCAGTATTTT. Its protein is CAWERGGDTQYF. The chain uses TRBV30 and TRBJ2-3; TRBD2 matches 7 bases. The CDR3 is made up of 12 amino acids. Trimming at V came to 5 bases and at J to 6 bases, leaving 5 bases not matched to a gene. The germline CDR1 and CDR2 sequences are GTSNPN and SVGIG (reference sequence).

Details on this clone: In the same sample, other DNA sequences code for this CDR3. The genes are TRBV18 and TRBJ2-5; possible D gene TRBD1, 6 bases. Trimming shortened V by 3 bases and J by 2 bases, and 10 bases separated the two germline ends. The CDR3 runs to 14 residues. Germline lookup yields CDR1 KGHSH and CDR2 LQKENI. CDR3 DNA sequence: TGTGCCAGCTCACCCCAACAGGGACAAGAGACCCAGTACTTC. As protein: CASSPQQGQETQYF.

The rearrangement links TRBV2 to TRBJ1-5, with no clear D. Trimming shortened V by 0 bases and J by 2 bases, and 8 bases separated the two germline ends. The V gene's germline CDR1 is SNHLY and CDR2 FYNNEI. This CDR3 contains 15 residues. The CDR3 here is CASSEAFTGNQPQHF. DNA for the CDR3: TGTGCCAGCAGTGAAGCTTTCACCGGCAATCAGCCCCAGCATTTT.

CDR3 amino acids: CASSELGQAPLHF. CDR3 coding DNA: TGTGCCAGCAGCGAGCTCGGACAGGCACCCCTCCACTTT. The V gene is TRBV9, the J gene TRBJ1-6, with TRBD1 matching 7 bases. This CDR3 has 13 amino acids. Germline-derived CDR1 and CDR2 are SGDLS and YYNGEE. V shed 3 bases, J shed 11 bases, and the junction held 5 bases outside the gene matches.

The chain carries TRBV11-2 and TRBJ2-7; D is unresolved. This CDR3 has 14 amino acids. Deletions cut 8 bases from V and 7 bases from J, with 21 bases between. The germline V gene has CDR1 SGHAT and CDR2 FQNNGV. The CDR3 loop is CASRHTALLREQYF. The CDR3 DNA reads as TGTGCCAGCCGACACACAGCCCTCCTGCGGGAGCAGTACTTC.

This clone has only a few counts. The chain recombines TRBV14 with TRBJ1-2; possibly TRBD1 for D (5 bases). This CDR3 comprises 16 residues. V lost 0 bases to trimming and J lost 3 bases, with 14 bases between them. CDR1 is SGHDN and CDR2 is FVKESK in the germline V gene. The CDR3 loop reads CASSQDPRDQDYGYTF. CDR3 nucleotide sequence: TGTGCCAGCAGCCAAGACCCCAGGGACCAAGACTATGGCTACACCTTC.

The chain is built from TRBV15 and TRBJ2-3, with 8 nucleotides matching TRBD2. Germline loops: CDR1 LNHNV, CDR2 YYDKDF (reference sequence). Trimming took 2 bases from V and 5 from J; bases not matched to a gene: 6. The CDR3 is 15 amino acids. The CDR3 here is CATSRSGTSGDTQYF. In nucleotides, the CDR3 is TGTGCCACCAGCAGATCCGGAACTAGCGGAGATACGCAGTATTTT.

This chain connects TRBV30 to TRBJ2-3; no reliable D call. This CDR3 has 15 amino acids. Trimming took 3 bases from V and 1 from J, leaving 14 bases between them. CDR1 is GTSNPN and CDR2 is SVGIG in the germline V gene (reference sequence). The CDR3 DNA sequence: TGTGCCTGGAGCACACTCACAAGCGGCACAGATACGCAGTATTTT. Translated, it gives CAWSTLTSGTDTQYF.

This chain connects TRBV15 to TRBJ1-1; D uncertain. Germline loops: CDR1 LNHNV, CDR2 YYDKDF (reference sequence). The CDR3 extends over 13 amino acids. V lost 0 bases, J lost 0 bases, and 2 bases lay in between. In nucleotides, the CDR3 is TGTGCCACCAGCAGAGAAATGAACACTGAAGCTTTCTTT. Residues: CATSREMNTEAFF. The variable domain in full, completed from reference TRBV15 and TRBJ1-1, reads DAMVIQNPRYQVTQFGKPVTLSCSQTLNHNVMYWYQQKSSQAPKLLFHYYDKDFNNEADTPDNFQSRRPNTSFCFLDIRSPGLGDTAMYLCATSREMNTEAFFGQGTRLTVV.

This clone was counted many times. As DNA, the CDR3 is TGTGCCAGCCACCCTCTTGGGGGGCAGATCCTCAATCAGCCCCAGCATTTT. It translates to CASHPLGGQILNQPQHF. The V call is TRBV19, the J call TRBJ1-5, with a weak D call TRBD1 (6 bases). This CDR3 has 17 amino acids. V lost 9 bases and J 3 bases, leaving 24 bases between the germline ends. The germline V gene has CDR1 LNHDA and CDR2 SQIVND (reference sequence).

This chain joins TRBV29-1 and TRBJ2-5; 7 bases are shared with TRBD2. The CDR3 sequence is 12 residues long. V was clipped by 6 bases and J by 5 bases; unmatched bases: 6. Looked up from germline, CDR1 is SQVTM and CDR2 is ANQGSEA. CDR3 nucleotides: TGCAGCGTCCCCCTGGGGGGGGAGACCCAGTACTTC. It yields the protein CSVPLGGETQYF.

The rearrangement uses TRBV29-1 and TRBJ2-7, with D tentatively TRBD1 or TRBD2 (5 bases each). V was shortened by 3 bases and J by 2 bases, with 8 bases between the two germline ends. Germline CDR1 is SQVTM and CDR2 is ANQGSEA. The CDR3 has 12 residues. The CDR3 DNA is TGCAGCGTTGAGCCGGGGCCCTACGAGCAGTACTTC. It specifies CSVEPGPYEQYF.

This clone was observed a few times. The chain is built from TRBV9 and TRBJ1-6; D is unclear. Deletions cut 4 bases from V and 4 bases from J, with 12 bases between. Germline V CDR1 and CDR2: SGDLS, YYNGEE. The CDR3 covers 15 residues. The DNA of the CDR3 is TGTGCCAGCAGCACGACGGGCCGTTATAATTCACCCCTCCACTTT. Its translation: CASSTTGRYNSPLHF.

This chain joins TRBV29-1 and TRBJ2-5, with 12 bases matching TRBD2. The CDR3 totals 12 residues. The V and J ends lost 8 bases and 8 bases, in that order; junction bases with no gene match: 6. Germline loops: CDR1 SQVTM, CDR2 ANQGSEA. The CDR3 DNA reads TGCAGCCCCCGACTAGCGGGGGCTACCCAGTACTTC. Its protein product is CSPRLAGATQYF.

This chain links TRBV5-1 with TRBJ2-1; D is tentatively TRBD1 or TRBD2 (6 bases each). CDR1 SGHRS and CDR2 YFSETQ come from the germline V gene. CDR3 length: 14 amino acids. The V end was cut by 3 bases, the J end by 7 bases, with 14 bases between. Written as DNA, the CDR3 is TGCGCCAGCAGCTCCACGGGGGCTAGTAATGAGCAGTTCTTC. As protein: CASSSTGASNEQFF.

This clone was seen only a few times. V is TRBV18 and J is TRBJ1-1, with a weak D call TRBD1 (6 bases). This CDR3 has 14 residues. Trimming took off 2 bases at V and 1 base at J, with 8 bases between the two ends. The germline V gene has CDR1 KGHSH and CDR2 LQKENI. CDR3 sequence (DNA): TGTGCCAGCTCACCAGGGACACCGAACACTGAAGCTTTCTTT. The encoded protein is CASSPGTPNTEAFF.

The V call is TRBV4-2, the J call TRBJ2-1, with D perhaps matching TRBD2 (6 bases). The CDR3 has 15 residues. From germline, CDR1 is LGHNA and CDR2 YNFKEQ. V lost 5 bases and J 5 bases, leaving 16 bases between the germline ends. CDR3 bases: TGTGCCAGCAGCTTCACTAGCCTCCCAAACAATGAGCAGTTCTTC. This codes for CASSFTSLPNNEQFF.

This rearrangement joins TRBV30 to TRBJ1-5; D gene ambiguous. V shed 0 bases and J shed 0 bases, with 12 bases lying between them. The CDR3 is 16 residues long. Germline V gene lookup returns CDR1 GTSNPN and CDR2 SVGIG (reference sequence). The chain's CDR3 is CAWSVLGRNSNQPQHF. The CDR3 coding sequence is TGTGCCTGGAGTGTTCTGGGAAGGAATAGCAATCAGCCCCAGCATTTT.

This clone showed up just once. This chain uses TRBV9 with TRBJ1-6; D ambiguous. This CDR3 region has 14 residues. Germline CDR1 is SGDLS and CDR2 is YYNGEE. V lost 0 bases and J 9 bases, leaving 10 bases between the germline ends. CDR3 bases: TGTGCCAGCAGCGTAGCGGACTTCACTTCACCCCTCCACTTT. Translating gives CASSVADFTSPLHF.

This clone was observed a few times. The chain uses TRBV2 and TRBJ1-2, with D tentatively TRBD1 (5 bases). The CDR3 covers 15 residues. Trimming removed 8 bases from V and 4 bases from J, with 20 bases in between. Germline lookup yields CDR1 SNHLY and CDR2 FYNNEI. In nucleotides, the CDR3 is TGTGCCAGCCGCAGTGGGTTTAGGGGCGCCTATGGCTACACCTTC. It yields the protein CASRSGFRGAYGYTF.

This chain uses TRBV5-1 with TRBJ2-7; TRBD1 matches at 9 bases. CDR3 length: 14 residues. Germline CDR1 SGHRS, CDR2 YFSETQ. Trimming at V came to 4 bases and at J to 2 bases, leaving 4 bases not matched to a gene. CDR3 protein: CASSGGTGTYEQYF. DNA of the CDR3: TGCGCCAGCAGCGGGGGGACAGGGACCTACGAGCAGTACTTC.

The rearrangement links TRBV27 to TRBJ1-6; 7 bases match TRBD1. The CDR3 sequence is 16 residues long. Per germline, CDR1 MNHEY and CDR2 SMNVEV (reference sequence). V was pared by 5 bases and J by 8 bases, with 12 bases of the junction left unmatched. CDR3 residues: CASSKTPGQAYSPLHF. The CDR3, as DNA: TGTGCCAGCAGTAAAACCCCCGGACAGGCCTATTCACCCCTCCACTTT.

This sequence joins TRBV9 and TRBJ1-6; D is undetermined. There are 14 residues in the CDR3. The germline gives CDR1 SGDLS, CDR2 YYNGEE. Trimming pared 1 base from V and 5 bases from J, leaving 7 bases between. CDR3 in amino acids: CASSVRVDNSPLHF. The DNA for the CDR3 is TGTGCCAGCAGCGTAAGGGTGGATAATTCACCCCTCCACTTT.